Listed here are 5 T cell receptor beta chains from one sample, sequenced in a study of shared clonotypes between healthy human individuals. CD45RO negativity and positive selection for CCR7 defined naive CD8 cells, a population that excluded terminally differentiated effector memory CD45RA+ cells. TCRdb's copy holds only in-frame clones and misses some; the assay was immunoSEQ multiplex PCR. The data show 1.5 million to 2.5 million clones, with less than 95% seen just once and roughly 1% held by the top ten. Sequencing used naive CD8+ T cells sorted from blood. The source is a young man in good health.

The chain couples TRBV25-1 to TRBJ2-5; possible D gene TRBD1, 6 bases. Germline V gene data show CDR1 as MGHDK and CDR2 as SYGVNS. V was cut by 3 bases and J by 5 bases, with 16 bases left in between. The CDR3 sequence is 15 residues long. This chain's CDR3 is CASSDSGQGHETQYF. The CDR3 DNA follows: TGTGCCAGCAGTGACTCAGGCCAGGGACACGAGACCCAGTACTTC. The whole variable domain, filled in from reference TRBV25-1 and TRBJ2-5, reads EADIYQTPRYLVIGTGKKITLECSQTMGHDKMYWYQQDPGMELHLIHYSYGVNSTEKGDLSSESTVSRIRTEHFPLTLESARPSHTSQYLCASSDSGQGHETQYFGPGTRLLVL.

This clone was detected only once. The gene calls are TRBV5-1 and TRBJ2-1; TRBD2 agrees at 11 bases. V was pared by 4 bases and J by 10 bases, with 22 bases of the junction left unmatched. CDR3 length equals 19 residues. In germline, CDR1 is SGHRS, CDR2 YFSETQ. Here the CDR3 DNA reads TGCGCCAGCAGCCCCCCATCCATGACTAGCGGGATATCCAAAGCGGAGCAGTTCTTC. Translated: CASSPPSMTSGISKAEQFF. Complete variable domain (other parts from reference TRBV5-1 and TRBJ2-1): KAGVTQTPRYLIKTRGQQVTLSCSPISGHRSVSWYQQTPGQGLQFLFEYFSETQRNKGNFPGRFSGRQFSNSRSEMNVSTLELGDSALYLCASSPPSMTSGISKAEQFFGPGTRLTVL.

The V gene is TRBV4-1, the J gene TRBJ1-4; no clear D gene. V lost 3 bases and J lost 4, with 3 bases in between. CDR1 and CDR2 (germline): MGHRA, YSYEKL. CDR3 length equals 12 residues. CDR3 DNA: TGCGCCAGCAGCCACATTAATGAAAAACTGTTTTTT. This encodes CASSHINEKLFF.

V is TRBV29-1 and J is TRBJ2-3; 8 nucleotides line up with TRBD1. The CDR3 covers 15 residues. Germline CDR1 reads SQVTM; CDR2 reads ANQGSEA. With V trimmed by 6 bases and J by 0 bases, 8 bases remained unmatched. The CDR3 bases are TGCAGCGTCGATGGCCAGGGGGCGAGCACAGATACGCAGTATTTT. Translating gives CSVDGQGASTDTQYF.

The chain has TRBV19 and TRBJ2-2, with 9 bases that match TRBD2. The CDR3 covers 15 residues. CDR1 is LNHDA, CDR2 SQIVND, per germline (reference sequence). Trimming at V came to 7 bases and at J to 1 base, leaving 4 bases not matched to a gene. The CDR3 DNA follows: TGTGCCAGTACCATAGCGGGAGTGAACACCGGGGAGCTGTTTTTT. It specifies CASTIAGVNTGELFF.